Included here is one T cell receptor beta chain sequence, with context. The data are from a study of T cell changes during pregnancy in multiple sclerosis. The germline V gene encodes CDR1 ENHRY and CDR2 SYGVKD. The length of the CDR3 is 13 residues. The trim removed 5 bases at V and 1 base at J, leaving 1 base unmatched. The method was immunoSEQ multiplex PCR; TCRdb's version includes in-frame clones alone and lacks a portion of them. The sample shows about 92,000 clones, around 92% of them seen only once. The specimen was peripheral blood, collected in the first trimester of pregnancy. The clonotype originates from a female donor with multiple sclerosis, enrolled in a pregnancy study. The chain has TRBV10-3 and TRBJ1-1; 7 nucleotides align to TRBD1. CDR3: CAISRDRNTEAFF. DNA of the CDR3: TGTGCCATCAGTCGGGACAGGAACACTGAAGCTTTCTTT.